A selection of T cell receptor beta chains follows, all from one sample in a study of cytomegalovirus exposure and HLA in healthy donors. Sequencing was performed with immunoSEQ multiplex PCR; in TCRdb, only in-frame clones are kept and a portion is missing. The sample contains 80,000 or so clones, 90% to 95% of which appear only once. The material sequenced was PBMCs. The receptor set was obtained from a young woman in good health and CMV-seronegative. The CDR3 runs from the conserved cysteine through the conserved F or W. A D gene is named only where the DNA matches it firmly. A clone size is listed for some rows: how often the clone was seen (once, few, many), or a class if it is expanded.

v_call	j_call	clone_size	d_call	cdr3_aa	cdr3_nt
TRBV7-2	TRBJ2-7	-	TRBD1	CASSWTGTGGVYEQYF	TGTGCCAGCAGCTGGACCGGGACAGGGGGCGTCTACGAGCAGTACTTC
TRBV7-5	TRBJ2-7	-	-	CARSLRGGAFDEQYF	TGTGCCAGAAGCTTAAGAGGGGGGGCGTTTGACGAGCAGTACTTC
TRBV7-8	TRBJ2-7	-	TRBD2	CASSSPGGGLEEQYF	TGTGCCAGCAGTTCCCCGGGAGGGGGGTTGGAAGAGCAGTACTTC
TRBV5-5	TRBJ1-1	-	-	CASTVQGQTEAFF	TGTGCCAGCACCGTTCAAGGACAGACTGAAGCTTTCTTT
TRBV2	TRBJ2-7	-	-	CASSEGTQGEQYF	TGTGCCAGCAGTGAAGGGACTCAAGGCGAGCAGTACTTC
TRBV9	TRBJ1-2	-	TRBD1	CASNRQGYGYTF	TGTGCCAGCAACCGACAGGGCTATGGCTACACCTTC
TRBV2	TRBJ1-1	-	TRBD1	CASSEWDRVAAFF	TGTGCCAGCAGTGAGTGGGACAGGGTGGCAGCTTTCTTT
TRBV20-1	TRBJ2-7	once	-	CSARDDREQYF	TGCAGTGCTAGAGATGACAGGGAGCAGTACTTC
TRBV5-6	TRBJ2-1	once	TRBD1	CASSYDRDGEQFF	TGTGCCAGCAGCTACGACAGGGACGGGGAGCAGTTCTTC
TRBV18	TRBJ1-3	-	-	CASSPLPESSGNTIYF	TGTGCCAGCTCACCATTGCCGGAGAGCTCTGGAAACACCATATATTTT
TRBV4-3	TRBJ2-7	-	-	CASSQEEGYEQYF	TGCGCCAGCAGCCAAGAGGAGGGTTACGAGCAGTACTTC